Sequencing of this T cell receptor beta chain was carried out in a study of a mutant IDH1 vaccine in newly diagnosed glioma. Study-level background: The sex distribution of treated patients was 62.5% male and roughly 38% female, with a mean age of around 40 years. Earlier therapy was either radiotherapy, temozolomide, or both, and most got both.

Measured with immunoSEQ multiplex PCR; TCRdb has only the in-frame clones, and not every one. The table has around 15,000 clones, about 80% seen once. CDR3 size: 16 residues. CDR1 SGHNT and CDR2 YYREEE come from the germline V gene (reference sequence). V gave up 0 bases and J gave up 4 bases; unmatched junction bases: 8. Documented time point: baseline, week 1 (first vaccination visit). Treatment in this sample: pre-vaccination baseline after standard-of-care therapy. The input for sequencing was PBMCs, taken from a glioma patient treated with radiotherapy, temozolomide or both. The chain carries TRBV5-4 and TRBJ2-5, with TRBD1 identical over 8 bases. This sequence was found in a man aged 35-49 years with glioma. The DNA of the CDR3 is TGTGCCAGCAGCTTGGGTGGCAGGGGGCGCGGAGAGACCCAGTACTTC. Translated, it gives CASSLGGRGRGETQYF.